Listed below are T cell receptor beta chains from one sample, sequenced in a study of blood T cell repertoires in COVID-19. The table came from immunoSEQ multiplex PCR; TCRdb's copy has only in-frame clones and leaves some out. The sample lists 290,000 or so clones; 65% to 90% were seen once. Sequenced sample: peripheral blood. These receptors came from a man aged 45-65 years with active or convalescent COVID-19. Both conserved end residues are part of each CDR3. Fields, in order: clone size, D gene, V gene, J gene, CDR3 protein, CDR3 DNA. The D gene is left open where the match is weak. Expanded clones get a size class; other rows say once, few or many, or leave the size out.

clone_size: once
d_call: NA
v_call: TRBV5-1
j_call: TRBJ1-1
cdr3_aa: CASSLEADTEAFF
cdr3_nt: TGCGCCAGCAGCTTGGAGGCGGACACTGAAGCTTTCTTT

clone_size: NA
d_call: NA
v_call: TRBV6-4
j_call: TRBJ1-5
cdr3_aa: CASSPDWGQPQHF
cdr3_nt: TGTGCCAGCAGTCCGGACTGGGGTCAGCCCCAGCATTTT

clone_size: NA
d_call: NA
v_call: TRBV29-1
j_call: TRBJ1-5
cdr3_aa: CSVVWGVGQPQHF
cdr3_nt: TGCAGCGTTGTTTGGGGGGTAGGTCAGCCCCAGCATTTT

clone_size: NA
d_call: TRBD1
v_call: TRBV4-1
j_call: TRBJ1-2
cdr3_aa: CASSQDRGQDYGYTF
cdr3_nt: TGCGCCAGCAGCCAAGATAGAGGACAGGACTATGGCTACACCTTC

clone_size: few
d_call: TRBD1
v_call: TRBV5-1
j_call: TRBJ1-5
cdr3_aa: CASSPGQTNQPQHF
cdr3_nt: TGCGCCAGCAGCCCGGGACAGACCAATCAGCCCCAGCATTTT

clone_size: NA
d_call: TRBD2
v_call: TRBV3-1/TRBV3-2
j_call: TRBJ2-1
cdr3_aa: CASSQAGLADNEQFF
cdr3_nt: TGTGCCAGCAGCCAGGCGGGACTAGCGGACAATGAGCAGTTCTTC

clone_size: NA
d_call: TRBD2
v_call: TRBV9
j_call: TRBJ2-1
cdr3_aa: CASSAGTSGALYNEQFF
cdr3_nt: TGTGCCAGCAGCGCCGGGACTAGCGGGGCCCTCTACAATGAGCAGTTCTTC

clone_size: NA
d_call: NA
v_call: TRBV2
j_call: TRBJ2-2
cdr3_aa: CASREYHNTGELFF
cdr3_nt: TGTGCCAGCAGGGAGTATCATAACACCGGGGAGCTGTTTTTT

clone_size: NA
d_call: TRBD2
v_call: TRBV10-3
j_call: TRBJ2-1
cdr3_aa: CAISEWEIAGGYNEQFF
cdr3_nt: TGTGCCATCAGTGAGTGGGAGATAGCGGGAGGCTACAATGAGCAGTTCTTC

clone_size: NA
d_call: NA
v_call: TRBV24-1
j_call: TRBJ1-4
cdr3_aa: CATSSEQATNEKLFF
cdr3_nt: TGTGCCACCAGTTCCGAGCAGGCAACTAATGAAAAACTGTTTTTT

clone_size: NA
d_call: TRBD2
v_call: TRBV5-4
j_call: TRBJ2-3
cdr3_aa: CASSLARTSGLSTDTQYF
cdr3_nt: TGTGCCAGCAGCTTGGCCAGAACTAGCGGCCTTTCAACAGATACGCAGTATTTT

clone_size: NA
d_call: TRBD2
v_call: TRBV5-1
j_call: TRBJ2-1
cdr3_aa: CASSFGIAGVNEQFF
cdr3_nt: TGCGCCAGCAGCTTCGGTATAGCGGGAGTGAATGAGCAGTTCTTC

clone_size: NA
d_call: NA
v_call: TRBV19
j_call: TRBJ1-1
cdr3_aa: CASSILRSTEAFF
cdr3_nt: TGTGCCAGTAGTATTTTACGGAGCACTGAAGCTTTCTTT

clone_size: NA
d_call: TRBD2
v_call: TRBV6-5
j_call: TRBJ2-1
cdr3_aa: CASSPPGSGRAEQFF
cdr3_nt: TGTGCCAGCAGTCCCCCGGGTAGCGGGAGGGCAGAGCAGTTCTTC

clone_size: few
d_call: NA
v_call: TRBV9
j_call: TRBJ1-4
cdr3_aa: CASSVTALSTNEKLFF
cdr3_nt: TGTGCCAGCAGCGTCACAGCCCTTTCGACTAATGAAAAACTGTTTTTT

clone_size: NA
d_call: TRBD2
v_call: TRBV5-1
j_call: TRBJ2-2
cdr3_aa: CASSRLAGGELFF
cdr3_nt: TGCGCCAGCAGCCGACTAGCGGGAGGGGAGCTGTTTTTT

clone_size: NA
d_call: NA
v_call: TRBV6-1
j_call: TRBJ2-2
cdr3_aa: CASTERGTNTGELFF
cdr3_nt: TGTGCCAGCACTGAAAGGGGGACGAACACCGGGGAGCTGTTTTTT

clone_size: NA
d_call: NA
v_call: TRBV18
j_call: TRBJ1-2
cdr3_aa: CASSPSGSRDYGYTF
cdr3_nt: TGTGCCAGCTCACCCTCGGGTAGCAGAGACTATGGCTACACCTTC

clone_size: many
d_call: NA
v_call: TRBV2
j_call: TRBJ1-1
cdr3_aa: CASSFQANTEAFF
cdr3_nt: TGTGCCAGCAGTTTTCAGGCGAACACTGAAGCTTTCTTT

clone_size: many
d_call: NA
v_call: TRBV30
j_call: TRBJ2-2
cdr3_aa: CAWSLYIGNTGELFF
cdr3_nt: TGTGCCTGGAGCCTATATATCGGTAACACCGGGGAGCTGTTTTTT

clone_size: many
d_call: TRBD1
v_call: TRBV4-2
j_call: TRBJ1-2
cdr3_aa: CASSPLGQGYGYTF
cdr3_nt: TGTGCCAGCAGCCCCCTGGGACAGGGTTATGGCTACACCTTC

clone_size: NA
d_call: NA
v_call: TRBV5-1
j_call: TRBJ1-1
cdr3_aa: CASSIRTDLNTEAFF
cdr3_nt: TGCGCCAGCAGCATCCGGACAGACCTGAACACTGAAGCTTTCTTT

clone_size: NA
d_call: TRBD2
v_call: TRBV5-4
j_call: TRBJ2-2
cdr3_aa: CASSSLAGETGELFF
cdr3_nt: TGTGCCAGCAGCTCCCTAGCGGGAGAGACCGGGGAGCTGTTTTTT

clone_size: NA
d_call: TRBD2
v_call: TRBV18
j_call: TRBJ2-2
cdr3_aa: CASSPLLAGVGLNTGELFF
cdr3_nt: TGTGCCAGCTCACCACTACTAGCGGGAGTAGGTCTGAACACCGGGGAGCTGTTTTTT